One and the same sample provided the 6 T cell receptor beta chains below, sequenced in a study of cytomegalovirus exposure and HLA in healthy donors. A multiplex PCR was run with 60 Vbeta primers and 13 Jbeta primers. The protocol was immunoSEQ multiplex PCR, while the TCRdb copy is restricted to in-frame clones and leaves out a portion. The sample has about 170,000 clones; roughly 85% are singletons. The sample taken for sequencing was PBMCs. The receptors were gathered from a young man in good health and CMV-seropositive.

J is TRBJ2-7 and V is TRBV7-2; no clear D. CDR1 and CDR2 from the germline V gene are SGHTA and FQGNSA. Trimming removed 5 bases at V and 6 bases at J, with 8 bases between. CDR3 length: 11 amino acids. This CDR3 reads CASSEYSEQYF. CDR3 coding DNA: TGTGCCAGCAGCGAATACTCCGAGCAGTACTTC.

This clone was counted between two and nine times. V usage is TRBV5-5 and J usage is TRBJ1-1; a possible D gene is TRBD1 (5 bases). With 0 bases removed from V and 5 bases from J, the gap between germline ends came to 11 bases. Germline CDR1 is SGHKS and CDR2 is YYEKEE (reference sequence). The CDR3 covers 14 residues. CDR3 in DNA: TGTGCCAGCAGCTTGGCCACAGGAGGGACTGAAGCTTTCTTT. Translated: CASSLATGGTEAFF.

The chain couples TRBV6-1 to TRBJ1-2; D not resolved. Germline loops: CDR1 MNHNS, CDR2 SASEGT. This CDR3 has 13 residues. The ends were cut back, 1 base at V and 4 bases at J, with 7 bases in the middle. The CDR3 sequence: CASSEDSRYGYTF. The CDR3 DNA follows: TGTGCCAGCAGTGAAGACAGTCGCTATGGCTACACCTTC.

The J gene is TRBJ2-5, the V gene TRBV4-3; a possible D gene is TRBD1 (5 bases). The ends were cut back, 0 bases at V and 2 bases at J, with 13 bases in the middle. Looked up from germline, CDR1 is LGHNA and CDR2 is YSLEER. The CDR3 covers 16 residues. In nucleotides, the CDR3 is TGCGCCAGCAGCCAAGATATCGGCAGGGTGCAAGAGACCCAGTACTTC. Translation: CASSQDIGRVQETQYF.

V usage is TRBV29-1 and J usage is TRBJ2-1; 15 bases agree with TRBD2. CDR1 is SQVTM, CDR2 ANQGSEA, per germline. J gave up 5 bases and V 8 bases, and 10 bases lay outside the gene matches. This CDR3 comprises 16 residues. The CDR3, as DNA: TGCAGCACCTGGACTAGCGGGAGGGGGGGAGACAATGAGCAGTTCTTC. It translates to CSTWTSGRGGDNEQFF.

This clone was detected only a few times. The chain combines TRBV4-3 with TRBJ2-2, with D unresolved. The V gene lost 0 bases and the J gene lost 8 bases, with 7 bases spanning the gap. This CDR3 spans 13 amino acids. Germline CDR1 LGHNA, CDR2 YSLEER. CDR3 amino acids: CASSQDHRGELFF. The CDR3 nucleotides are TGCGCCAGCAGCCAAGATCACAGAGGGGAGCTGTTTTTT.